This is a list of T cell receptor beta chains from one sample in a study of T cells in Graves' hyperthyroidism and ophthalmopathy. TCRdb analysed the multiplex PCR reads with MiXCR anew, one entry per CDR3 protein. The repertoire holds some 550,000 distinct CDR3 sequences, with more than 20% as singletons. The source material was blood. These receptors originate from a man between 18 and 29 years old with Graves' hyperthyroidism. CDR3s include the opening cysteine and the closing phenylalanine or tryptophan. D genes are given only for firm matches. Clone size is stated in some rows and not others, as once, few, many or a class when expanded.

d_gene	abundance	v_gene	j_gene	CDR3aa	CDR3nt
TRBD2	many	TRBV28	TRBJ2-2	CASRTTSGGLTGELFF	TGTGCCAGCAGAACGACTAGCGGGGGCCTCACCGGGGAGCTGTTTTTT
TRBD1	many	TRBV24-1	TRBJ1-5	CATTASRDSSNQPQHF	TGTGCCACCACAGCCTCCCGGGACAGTAGCAATCAGCCCCAGCATTTT
TRBD1	many	TRBV7-8	TRBJ2-5	CASSNRQGRQTQYF	TGTGCCAGCAGCAACCGACAGGGGAGACAGACCCAGTACTTC
.	.	TRBV5-1	TRBJ1-5	CASSPDPNQPQHF	TGCGCCAGCAGCCCGGACCCTAATCAGCCCCAGCATTTT
.	once	TRBV6-1	TRBJ2-5	CASLGSGVETEYF	TGTGCCAGCCTTGGGAGTGGGGTTGAGACGGAGTACTTC
.	.	TRBV12-3/TRBV12-4	TRBJ1-3	CASSEVAGNTIYF	TGTGCCAGCAGCGAGGTGGCTGGAAACACCATATATTTT
.	.	TRBV29-1	TRBJ1-1	CSVSGGMNTEAFF	TGCAGCGTGAGTGGGGGGATGAACACTGAAGCTTTCTTT
TRBD1	few	TRBV19	TRBJ1-5	CASSIRRTGTGGQPQHF	TGTGCCAGTAGTATAAGACGAACCGGGACAGGGGGACAGCCCCAGCATTTT
.	many	TRBV7-9	TRBJ2-7	CASSPGSPWQYF	TGTGCCAGCAGCCCCGGATCCCCGTGGCAGTACTTC
.	.	TRBV5-1	TRBJ2-4	CASSLNTAKNIQYF	TGCGCCAGCAGCTTGAATACCGCCAAAAACATTCAGTACTTC
TRBD1	few	TRBV6-5	TRBJ1-1	CASSYRGRITEAFF	TGTGCCAGCAGTTACAGGGGGCGCATTACTGAAGCTTTCTTT
.	many	TRBV6-5	TRBJ1-1	CASSYTQENTEAFF	TGTGCCAGCAGTTACACTCAGGAGAACACTGAAGCTTTCTTT
TRBD1	.	TRBV9	TRBJ1-1	CASSVDRGGTEALF	TGTGCCAGCAGCGTAGACAGGGGTGGAACTGAAGCTTTATTT
.	.	TRBV28	TRBJ1-1	CASSEGVSNTEAFF	TGTGCCAGCAGTGAAGGGGTTTCGAACACTGAAGCTTTCTTT
.	few	TRBV6-1	TRBJ2-7	CASSEGRADIYEQYF	TGTGCCAGCAGTGAAGGTAGGGCAGACATCTACGAGCAGTACTTC
.	many	TRBV28	TRBJ2-2	CASSLPDSYTGELFF	TGTGCCAGCAGCCTCCCCGACAGCTACACCGGGGAGCTGTTTTTT
.	many	TRBV2	TRBJ1-1	CAKDQGLNTEAFF	TGTGCCAAGGACCAGGGTCTGAACACTGAAGCTTTCTTT
.	many	TRBV12-3/TRBV12-4	TRBJ1-5	CASSLLSAQPQHF	TGTGCCAGCAGTTTACTGAGCGCACAGCCCCAGCATTTT
.	.	TRBV7-9	TRBJ1-1	CASSFHPTEAFF	TGTGCCAGCAGCTTTCACCCCACTGAAGCTTTCTTT
.	many	TRBV2	TRBJ2-7	CASRDSARYEQYF	TGTGCCAGCAGGGACAGCGCCCGGTACGAGCAGTACTTC
.	.	TRBV28	TRBJ2-7	CASSHPRGQFNLGYEQYF	TGTGCCAGCAGTCACCCCCGAGGACAGTTTAATTTAGGCTACGAGCAGTACTTC
.	few	TRBV20-1	TRBJ2-5	CSARHAGAIQETQYF	TGCAGTGCTAGACACGCGGGGGCTATACAAGAGACCCAGTACTTC
.	many	TRBV28	TRBJ2-7	CASSLVRGEQYF	TGTGCCAGCAGTTTAGTCAGGGGCGAGCAGTACTTC
TRBD1	many	TRBV7-8	TRBJ2-7	CASSRGQFYEQYF	TGTGCCAGCAGCCGGGGACAGTTCTACGAGCAGTACTTC
.	many	TRBV28	TRBJ2-7	CASSPRGEQYF	TGTGCCAGCAGTCCACGAGGTGAGCAGTACTTC
.	few	TRBV20-1	TRBJ1-6	CSATGGGWSPLHF	TGCAGTGCTACCGGGGGGGGCTGGTCACCCCTCCACTTT
TRBD1	.	TRBV7-9	TRBJ1-2	CASRGTGDYGYAF	TGCGCCAGCAGAGGGACAGGGGACTATGGCTACGCCTTC
TRBD1	many	TRBV12-3/TRBV12-4	TRBJ2-7	CASSYRDRGPYEQYF	TGTGCCAGCAGTTATAGGGACAGGGGCCCTTACGAGCAGTACTTC
.	few	TRBV12-5	TRBJ1-1	CASGLTGANTEAFF	TGTGCTAGTGGTTTGACGGGGGCGAACACTGAAGCTTTCTTT
.	many	TRBV6-1	TRBJ1-3	CASRVRSGGDTIYF	TGTGCCAGCAGGGTCCGATCCGGTGGGGACACCATATATTTT
.	many	TRBV27	TRBJ2-7	CASSLRGPREQYF	TGTGCCAGCAGTTTACGCGGACCTCGAGAGCAGTACTTC
.	.	TRBV6-1	TRBJ1-5	CASTSENSGPCNQPQHF	TGTGCCAGCACCTCAGAAAACTCGGGGCCATGCAATCAGCCCCAGCATTTT
.	.	TRBV11-2	TRBJ2-2	CASSLGSGQPTGELFF	TGTGCCAGCAGCTTAGGGTCGGGGCAACCAACCGGGGAGCTGTTTTTT
.	many	TRBV7-9	TRBJ2-5	CASSSGTDQETQYF	TGTGCCAGCAGCTCTGGGACGGACCAAGAGACCCAGTACTTC
.	many	TRBV6-5	TRBJ2-7	CASSYSGATAYEQYF	TGTGCCAGCAGTTACTCGGGGGCGACCGCCTACGAGCAGTACTTC
.	many	TRBV6-5	TRBJ1-1	CATRRGQNTEAFF	TGTGCCACCAGGCGGGGACAGAACACTGAAGCTTTCTTT
.	.	TRBV6-5	TRBJ2-7	CASSYSGEPYEQYF	TGTGCCAGCAGTTATTCAGGGGAACCCTACGAGCAGTACTTC
.	.	TRBV2	TRBJ1-1	CASRAGALNTEAFF	TGTGCCAGCAGAGCGGGGGCCCTGAACACTGAAGCTTTCTTT
.	.	TRBV6-1	TRBJ2-7	CASSLGRPVSYEQYF	TGTGCCAGCAGCCTCGGCAGGCCCGTCTCCTACGAGCAGTACTTC
.	.	TRBV3-1	TRBJ1-1	CASRPRGGTEAFF	TGTGCCAGCAGACCCAGGGGAGGCACTGAAGCTTTCTTT
.	many	TRBV20-1	TRBJ1-3	CSAPGSGNTIYF	TGCAGTGCACCCGGGTCGGGAAACACCATATATTTT
.	many	TRBV12-3/TRBV12-4	TRBJ2-4	CASNHPARVAKNIQYF	TGTGCCAGCAACCACCCTGCGAGGGTAGCCAAAAACATTCAGTACTTC
.	many	TRBV29-1	TRBJ1-1	CSVASGFTEAFF	TGCAGCGTTGCTTCAGGGTTCACTGAAGCTTTCTTT
.	many	TRBV12-3/TRBV12-4	TRBJ1-5	CASSPVGQPQHF	TGTGCCAGCAGTCCCGTGGGCCAGCCCCAGCATTTT
.	.	TRBV30	TRBJ1-1	CAWSRDTRRAFF	TGTGCCTGGAGTAGGGACACCCGGCGTGCTTTCTTT
.	.	TRBV20-1	TRBJ1-2	CSATKDATNYGYTF	TGCAGTGCTACGAAGGACGCAACTAACTATGGCTACACCTTC
TRBD1	many	TRBV29-1	TRBJ1-3	CSVEGQNSGNTIYF	TGCAGCGTTGAGGGACAGAACTCTGGAAACACCATATATTTT
.	many	TRBV28	TRBJ2-7	CASSLAYYVYEQYF	TGTGCCAGCAGTTTAGCATACTACGTGTACGAGCAGTACTTC
.	.	TRBV6-1	TRBJ1-1	CASSQVSGAEAFF	TGTGCCAGCAGCCAAGTTTCAGGGGCTGAAGCTTTCTTT
.	many	TRBV6-5	TRBJ1-1	CASSYLTGGTEAFF	TGTGCCAGCAGTTACCTGACAGGAGGGACTGAAGCTTTCTTT
.	.	TRBV13	TRBJ1-2	CASSLLRGYEQYFGPGYGYTF	.
TRBD1	many	TRBV5-1	TRBJ2-5	CASSLTGGLETQYF	TGCGCCAGCAGCTTGACAGGGGGTTTGGAGACCCAGTACTTC
.	many	TRBV6-2/TRBV6-3	TRBJ1-2	CASSYSMNERGGYTF	TGTGCCAGCAGTTACTCGATGAACGAAAGGGGTGGCTACACCTTC